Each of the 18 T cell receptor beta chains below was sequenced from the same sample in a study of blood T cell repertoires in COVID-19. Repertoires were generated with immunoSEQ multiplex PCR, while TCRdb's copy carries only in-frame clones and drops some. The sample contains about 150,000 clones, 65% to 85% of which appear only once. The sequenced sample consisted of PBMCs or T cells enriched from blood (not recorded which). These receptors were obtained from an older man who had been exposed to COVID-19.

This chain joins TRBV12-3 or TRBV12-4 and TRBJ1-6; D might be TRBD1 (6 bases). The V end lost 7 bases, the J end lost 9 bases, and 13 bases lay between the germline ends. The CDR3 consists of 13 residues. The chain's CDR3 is CASTQQGGSPLHF. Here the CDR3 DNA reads TGTGCCAGCACTCAACAAGGGGGTTCACCCCTCCACTTT.

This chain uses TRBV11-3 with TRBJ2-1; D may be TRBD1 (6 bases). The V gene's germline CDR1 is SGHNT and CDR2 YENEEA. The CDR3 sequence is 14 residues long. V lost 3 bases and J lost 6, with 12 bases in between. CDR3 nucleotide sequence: TGTGCCAGCAGCTTGGGGCAGGGGTCCAATGAGCAGTTCTTC. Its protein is CASSLGQGSNEQFF.

The CDR3 DNA follows: TGTGCCAGCAGCTCCTCTCCGGGACAGCCCTACAATGAGCAGTTCTTC. Its protein product is CASSSSPGQPYNEQFF. The V call is TRBV7-9, the J call TRBJ2-1; TRBD1 matches at 7 bases. This CDR3 spans 16 amino acids. J lost 2 bases, V lost 4 bases, and 8 bases had no gene match. Germline CDR1 is SEHNR and CDR2 is FQNEAQ (reference sequence).

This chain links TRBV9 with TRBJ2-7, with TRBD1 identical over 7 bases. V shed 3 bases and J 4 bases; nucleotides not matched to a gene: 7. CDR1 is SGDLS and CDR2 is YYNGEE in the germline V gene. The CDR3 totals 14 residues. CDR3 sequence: CASSAGQLGYEQYF. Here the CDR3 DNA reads TGTGCCAGCAGCGCGGGACAGTTAGGGTACGAGCAGTACTTC. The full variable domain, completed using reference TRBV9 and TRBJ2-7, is DSGVTQTPKHLITATGQRVTLRCSPRSGDLSVYWYQQSLDQGLQFLIQYYNGEERAKGNILERFSAQQFPDLHSELNLSSLELGDSALYFCASSAGQLGYEQYFGPGTRLTVT.

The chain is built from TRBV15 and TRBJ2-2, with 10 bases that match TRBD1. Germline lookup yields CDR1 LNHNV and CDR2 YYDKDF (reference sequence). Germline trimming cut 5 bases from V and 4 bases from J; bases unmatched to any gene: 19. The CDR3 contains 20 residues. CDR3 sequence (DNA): TGTGCCACCAGCGGCCTATCGAATCGGGACAGGGGAGGAGGCACCGGGGAGCTGTTTTTT. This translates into CATSGLSNRDRGGGTGELFF.

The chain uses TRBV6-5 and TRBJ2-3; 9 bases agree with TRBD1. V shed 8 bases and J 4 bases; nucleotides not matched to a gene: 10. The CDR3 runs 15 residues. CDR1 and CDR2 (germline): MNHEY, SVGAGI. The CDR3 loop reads CASSQTGGVPDTQYF. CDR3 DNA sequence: TGTGCCAGCTCCCAGACAGGGGGTGTCCCAGATACGCAGTATTTT.

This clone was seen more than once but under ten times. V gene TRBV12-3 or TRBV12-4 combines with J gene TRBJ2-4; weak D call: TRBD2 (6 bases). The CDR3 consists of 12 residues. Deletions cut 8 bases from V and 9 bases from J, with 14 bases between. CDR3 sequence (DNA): TGTGCCAGCCGCCCCGGGCGGGGCATTCAGTACTTC. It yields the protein CASRPGRGIQYF.

DNA for the CDR3: TGTGCCAGCAGCTTAGAAGGCGGGAGGGCCTACAATGAGCAGTTCTTC. Translating it yields CASSLEGGRAYNEQFF. V usage is TRBV7-9 and J usage is TRBJ2-1; TRBD2 matches at 9 bases. The trim removed 1 base at V and 2 bases at J, leaving 3 bases unmatched. The CDR3 runs 16 residues. Germline V CDR1 and CDR2: SEHNR, FQNEAQ (reference sequence).

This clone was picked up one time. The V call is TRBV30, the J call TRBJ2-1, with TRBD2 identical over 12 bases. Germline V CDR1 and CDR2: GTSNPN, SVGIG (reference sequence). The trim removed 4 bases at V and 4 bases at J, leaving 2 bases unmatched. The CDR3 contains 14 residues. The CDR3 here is CAWTGLAGYNEQFF. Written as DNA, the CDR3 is TGTGCCTGGACGGGACTAGCGGGTTACAATGAGCAGTTCTTC.

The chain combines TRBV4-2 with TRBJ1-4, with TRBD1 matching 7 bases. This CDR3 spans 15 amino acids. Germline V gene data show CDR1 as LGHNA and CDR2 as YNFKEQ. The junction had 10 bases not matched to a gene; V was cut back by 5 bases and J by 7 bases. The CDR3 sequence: CASSSQTGTAEKLFF. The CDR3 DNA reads TGTGCCAGCAGCTCTCAGACCGGGACAGCTGAAAAACTGTTTTTT.

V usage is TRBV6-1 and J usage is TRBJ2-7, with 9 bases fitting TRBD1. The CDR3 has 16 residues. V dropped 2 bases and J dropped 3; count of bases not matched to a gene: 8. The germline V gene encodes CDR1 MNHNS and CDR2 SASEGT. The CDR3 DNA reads TGTGCCAGCAGTGAACGCTTTCCGGGACAGGGCTACGAGCAGTACTTC. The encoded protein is CASSERFPGQGYEQYF.

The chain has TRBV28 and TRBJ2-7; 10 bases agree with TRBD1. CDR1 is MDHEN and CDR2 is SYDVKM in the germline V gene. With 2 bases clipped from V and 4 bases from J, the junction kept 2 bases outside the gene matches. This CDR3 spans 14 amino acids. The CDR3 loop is CASSLRQGAYEQYF. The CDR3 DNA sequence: TGTGCCAGCAGTTTACGACAGGGGGCTTACGAGCAGTACTTC.

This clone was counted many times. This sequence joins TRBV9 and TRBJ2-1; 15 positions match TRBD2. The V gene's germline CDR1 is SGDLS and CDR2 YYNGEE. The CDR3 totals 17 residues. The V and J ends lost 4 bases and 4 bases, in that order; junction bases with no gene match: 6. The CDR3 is CASSRKGLAGGYNEQFF. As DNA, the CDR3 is TGTGCCAGCAGCCGCAAGGGACTAGCGGGGGGTTACAATGAGCAGTTCTTC.

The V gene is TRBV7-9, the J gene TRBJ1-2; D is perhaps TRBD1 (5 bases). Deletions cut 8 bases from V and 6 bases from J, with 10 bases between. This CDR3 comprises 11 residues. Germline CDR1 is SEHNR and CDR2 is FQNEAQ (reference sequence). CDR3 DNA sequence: TGTGCCAGCGGGGGGACGGATGGCTACACCTTC. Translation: CASGGTDGYTF.

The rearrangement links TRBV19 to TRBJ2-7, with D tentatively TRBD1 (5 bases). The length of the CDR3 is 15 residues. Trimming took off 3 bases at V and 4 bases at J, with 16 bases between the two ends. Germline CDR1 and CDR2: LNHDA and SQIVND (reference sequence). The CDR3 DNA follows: TGTGCCAGTAGTATCGCTTCGTGGGGCGTGTACGAGCAGTACTTC. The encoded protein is CASSIASWGVYEQYF. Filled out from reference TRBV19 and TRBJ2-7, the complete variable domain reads DGGITQSPKYLFRKEGQNVTLSCEQNLNHDAMYWYRQDPGQGLRLIYYSQIVNDFQKGDIAEGYSVSREKKESFPLTVTSAQKNPTAFYLCASSIASWGVYEQYFGPGTRLTVT.

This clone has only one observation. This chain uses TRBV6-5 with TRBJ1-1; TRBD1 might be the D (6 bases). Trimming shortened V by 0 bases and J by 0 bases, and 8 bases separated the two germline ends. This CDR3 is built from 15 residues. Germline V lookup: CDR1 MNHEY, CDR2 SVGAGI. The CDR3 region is CASSYSGDMNTEAFF. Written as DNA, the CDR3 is TGTGCCAGCAGTTACTCGGGGGACATGAACACTGAAGCTTTCTTT.

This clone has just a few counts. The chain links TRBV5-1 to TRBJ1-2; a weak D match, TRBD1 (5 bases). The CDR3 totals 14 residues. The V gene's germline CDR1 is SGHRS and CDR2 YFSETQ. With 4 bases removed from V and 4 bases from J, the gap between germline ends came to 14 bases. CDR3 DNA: TGCGCCAGCAGCCCCGAGACAGTTAGCTATGGCTACACCTTC. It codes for CASSPETVSYGYTF.

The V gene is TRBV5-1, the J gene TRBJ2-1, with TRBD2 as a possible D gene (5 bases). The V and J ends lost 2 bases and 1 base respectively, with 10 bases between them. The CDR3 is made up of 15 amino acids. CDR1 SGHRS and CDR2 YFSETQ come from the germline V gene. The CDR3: CASSLSGRSYNEQFF. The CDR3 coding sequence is TGCGCCAGCAGCTTATCGGGAAGATCCTACAATGAGCAGTTCTTC.